The present T cell receptor beta chain was sequenced within a study of blood T cell repertoires in COVID-19. About the study: Samples of COVID-19 (acute and convalescent) were obtained from the United States, Italy and Spain. T cells, B-cell-depleted T cells, or PBMCs supplied cDNA or gDNA.

CDR1 and CDR2 (germline): SEHNR, FQNEAQ (reference sequence). V gave up 6 bases and J gave up 4 bases, with 11 bases separating them. The length of the CDR3 is 13 residues. In the original analysis: Nucleated cell number was recorded as an estimate derived from reference gene primer amplification. Data came from immunoSEQ multiplex PCR; TCRdb stores just in-frame clones and leaves some out. The V and J calls and clone size come from that table; D and trimming were worked out from the DNA. The sample records some 180,000 clones, more than 80% being singletons. This clonotype was sampled from an elderly woman with COVID-19, enrolled during active disease. The J gene is TRBJ2-3, the V gene TRBV7-9; a weak D match, TRBD1 (5 bases). The sample comprised peripheral blood. The CDR3 loop is CASRGPTPDTQYF. CDR3 in DNA: TGTGCCAGCAGGGGGCCTACCCCAGATACGCAGTATTTT.